These 5 T cell receptor beta chains came from one sample sequenced in a study of blood T cell repertoires in COVID-19. Repertoires were generated with immunoSEQ multiplex PCR, while TCRdb's copy carries only in-frame clones and drops some. The sample records around 180,000 clones, 84% being singletons. Sequencing was carried out using peripheral blood. These receptors were collected from a human donor in a cohort sampled during active COVID-19.

V is TRBV19 and J is TRBJ2-2, with D maybe TRBD1 (6 bases). CDR1 is LNHDA, CDR2 SQIVND, per germline (reference sequence). V lost 5 bases, J lost 6 bases, and 16 bases lay in between. CDR3 length equals 15 residues. This CDR3 reads CASSGRGSTAGELFF. In DNA form, the CDR3 reads TGTGCCAGTAGTGGCAGGGGAAGTACAGCCGGGGAGCTGTTTTTT.

The chain recombines TRBV6-4 with TRBJ1-1; no clear D. This CDR3 is built from 14 residues. The germline V gene encodes CDR1 MRHNA and CDR2 SNTAGT. Trimming removed 6 bases at V and 0 bases at J, with 11 bases between. Here the CDR3 DNA reads TGTGCCAGCAGGCTCTCTCCAGTGAACACTGAAGCTTTCTTT. Amino acid sequence: CASRLSPVNTEAFF.

The chain is built from TRBV6-1 and TRBJ2-4; 12 nucleotides match TRBD2. Trimming at V came to 1 base and at J to 0 bases, leaving 4 bases not matched to a gene. The germline CDR1 and CDR2 sequences are MNHNS and SASEGT. The CDR3 length is 18 residues. The DNA for the CDR3 is TGTGCCAGCAGTGAAGGACTAGCGGGGGTTCTAGCCAAAAACATTCAGTACTTC. It is translated as CASSEGLAGVLAKNIQYF.

The chain joins TRBV7-3 to TRBJ1-2; D possibly corresponds to TRBD1 (6 bases). Germline-derived CDR1 and CDR2 are SGHTA and FQGTGA. V dropped 5 bases and J dropped 1 base, with 8 bases sitting between them. This CDR3 region has 13 residues. The CDR3 DNA reads as TGTGCCAGCAGCATGGACAGTAACTATGGCTACACCTTC. Its translation is CASSMDSNYGYTF.

The chain uses TRBV7-9 and TRBJ2-2, with TRBD1 matching 9 bases. Looked up from germline, CDR1 is SEHNR and CDR2 is FQNEAQ (reference sequence). With V trimmed by 2 bases and J by 7 bases, 14 bases remained unmatched. There are 18 residues in the CDR3. The CDR3 DNA is TGTGCCAGCAGCTTATGGGGACAGGGCTCGGCTTTATTCGGGGAGCTGTTTTTT. Translation gives CASSLWGQGSALFGELFF.